This T cell receptor (beta chain) came from a study of cytomegalovirus exposure and HLA in healthy donors. The donors were members of the roughly 120-subject validation cohort (separate from the roughly 680-subject first cohort). Study-level points and caveats: A list of 150 or so TCR beta chains associated with cytomegalovirus was given.

The CDR3 spans 13 residues. Germline values: CDR1 SGHNT, CDR2 YENEEA. Trimming left V 3 bases short and J 4 bases short, with 9 bases between. Details on this clone: The target antigen is unknown.

Method: immunoSEQ multiplex PCR; TCRdb's copy keeps in-frame clones and lacks some. In the table there are under 85,000 clones, about 94% of which are singletons. The sample taken for sequencing was PBMCs. The TCR was taken from a woman aged 18-30 years in good health and CMV-seronegative. The gene calls are TRBV11-3 and TRBJ2-5, with D unresolved. CDR3 sequence reads: CASSFQARETQYF. The DNA for the CDR3 is TGTGCCAGCAGCTTTCAGGCTCGAGAGACCCAGTACTTC.